These 21 T cell receptor beta chains share one sample of origin, sequenced in a study of graft-versus-host responses after intestinal transplantation. Only in-frame clones appear in the TCRdb table, and some are missing; sequencing was by immunoSEQ multiplex PCR. The sample gives roughly 36,000 clones, 83% of which show up once; 3.5% is in the top ten. The material was PBMCs, obtained 1,000 to 1,300 days after transplant. All receptors come from a human patient who received an intestinal transplant, so some T cells may come from the graft donor.

V is TRBV5-8 and J is TRBJ1-2, with D unclear. Per the germline V gene, CDR1 is SGHTS and CDR2 is YDEGEE. This CDR3 is 13 amino acids long. V gave up 0 bases and J gave up 8 bases, with 11 bases separating them. DNA for the CDR3: TGTGCCAGCAGCTTGGACTACCTCCAGGGCTACACCTTC. As protein: CASSLDYLQGYTF.

This clone was detected only a few times. V usage is TRBV6-5 and J usage is TRBJ1-6; TRBD1 is a possible D gene (5 bases). The CDR3 is 14 amino acids. Germline V gene data show CDR1 as MNHEY and CDR2 as SVGAGI. Trimming took off 5 bases at V and 10 bases at J, with 15 bases between the two ends. CDR3 in amino acids: CASSKLSGDSPLHF. In DNA, the CDR3 is TGTGCCAGCAGTAAATTATCCGGGGACTCACCCCTCCACTTT.

V usage is TRBV2 and J usage is TRBJ2-2; 8 positions agree with TRBD1. CDR1 SNHLY and CDR2 FYNNEI come from the germline V gene. The CDR3 consists of 14 residues. Trimming took 8 bases from V and 1 from J; bases not matched to a gene: 3. CDR3 nucleotides: TGTGCCAGCGGGGGGACAGGGAACACCGGGGAGCTGTTTTTT. Protein product: CASGGTGNTGELFF.

This rearrangement joins TRBV28 to TRBJ2-2, with 8 bases matching TRBD1. CDR3 size: 16 residues. CDR1 and CDR2 (germline): MDHEN, SYDVKM. V lost 4 bases to trimming and J lost 5 bases; unmatched junction nucleotides: 9. As DNA, the CDR3 is TGTGCCAGCAGTTCCGACAGGGGCGTAGGTACCGGGGAGCTGTTTTTT. This translates into CASSSDRGVGTGELFF.

This rearrangement joins TRBV7-8 to TRBJ2-3; D is possibly TRBD1 (5 bases). This CDR3 comprises 13 residues. Per germline, CDR1 SGHVS and CDR2 FQNEAQ. The V and J ends lost 3 bases and 8 bases respectively, with 12 bases between them. Written as DNA, the CDR3 is TGTGCCAGCAGCTTCGCAGGGTTAGGTACGCAGTATTTT. Amino acid sequence: CASSFAGLGTQYF.

This rearrangement joins TRBV5-4 to TRBJ2-3; TRBD1 or TRBD2 may be the D gene (5 bases each). The CDR3 consists of 16 residues. V lost 3 bases and J lost 1, with 15 bases in between. The germline CDR1 and CDR2 sequences are SGHNT and YYREEE (reference sequence). The DNA of the CDR3 is TGTGCCAGCAGCTCCGCCGGGATCAGGGGCACAGATACGCAGTATTTT. Protein: CASSSAGIRGTDTQYF.

This clone turned up a few times. The chain couples TRBV6-1 to TRBJ2-1, with no clear D. Trimming shortened V by 5 bases and J by 1 base, and 9 bases separated the two germline ends. The CDR3 is 14 amino acids. Looked up from germline, CDR1 is MNHNS and CDR2 is SASEGT. The CDR3 DNA reads as TGTGCCAGCAGTAACGACGGTTCCTACAATGAGCAGTTCTTC. Translation: CASSNDGSYNEQFF.

This clone was seen more than once but under ten times. The V call is TRBV6-1, the J call TRBJ1-2, with unresolved D. V was trimmed by 7 bases and J by 4 bases, leaving 7 bases between them. The CDR3 loop spans 11 amino acids. Germline assignment: CDR1 MNHNS and CDR2 SASEGT. For the CDR3, the DNA is TGTGCCAGCACCCATGTCTATGGCTACACCTTC. Its protein is CASTHVYGYTF.

Here the CDR3 reads CASSPPNTGELFF. The CDR3 DNA reads TGTGCCAGCAGCCCGCCGAACACCGGGGAGCTGTTTTTT. The V call is TRBV5-4, the J call TRBJ2-2; D uncertain. The CDR3 totals 13 residues. The V gene's germline CDR1 is SGHNT and CDR2 YYREEE (reference sequence). Trimming removed 4 bases from V and 0 bases from J, with 4 bases in between. Drawing the rest from reference TRBV5-4 and TRBJ2-2, the complete variable domain is ETGVTQSPTHLIKTRGQQVTLRCSSQSGHNTVSWYQQALGQGPQFIFQYYREEENGRGNFPPRFSGLQFPNYSSELNVNALELDDSALYLCASSPPNTGELFFGEGSRLTVL.

The rearrangement joins TRBV27 to TRBJ2-7, with D uncertain. V was shortened by 4 bases and J by 4 bases, with 14 bases between the two germline ends. The length of the CDR3 is 14 residues. Germline CDR1 MNHEY, CDR2 SMNVEV (reference sequence). The CDR3 DNA sequence: TGTGCCAGCAGTTCAGGTATTAGCCATTACGAGCAGTACTTC. Translation: CASSSGISHYEQYF.

This clone was detected a few times. CDR3 DNA sequence: TGTGCCAGCAGCTTGGGGACAGGCGGCGGGCTCCAGCATTTT. This sequence encodes CASSLGTGGGLQHF. This rearrangement joins TRBV5-6 to TRBJ1-5, with 7 bases fitting TRBD1. After removal of 0 bases from V and 12 bases from J, the junction contained 9 bases not matched to a gene. The CDR3 loop spans 14 amino acids. Germline V lookup: CDR1 SGHDT, CDR2 YYEEEE.

This chain uses TRBV5-6 with TRBJ1-6, with D maybe TRBD1 (6 bases). CDR1 is SGHDT and CDR2 is YYEEEE in the germline V gene. Trimming removed 4 bases at V and 5 bases at J, with 13 bases between. The CDR3 extends over 15 amino acids. The CDR3 region has the DNA TGTGCCAGCAGCCTCGGACAGCTCAATAATTCACCCCTCCACTTT. Its protein is CASSLGQLNNSPLHF. Variable domain in full (rest from reference TRBV5-6 and TRBJ1-6): DAGVTQSPTHLIKTRGQQVTLRCSPKSGHDTVSWYQQALGQGPQFIFQYYEEEERQRGNFPDRFSGHQFPNYSSELNVNALLLGDSALYLCASSLGQLNNSPLHFGNGTRLTVT.

The chain carries TRBV23-1 and TRBJ2-2, with no clear D. TRBV23-1 is designated an ORF whose function remains uncertain. This CDR3 comprises 18 residues. Trimming left V 5 bases short and J 4 bases short, with 23 bases between. CDR3 sequence reads: CASSSPNNPRFITGELFF. DNA for the CDR3: TGCGCCAGCAGTTCCCCTAACAACCCAAGGTTTATCACCGGGGAGCTGTTTTTT.

The chain is built from TRBV5-5 and TRBJ2-2; TRBD1 is a possible D gene (6 bases). The CDR3 is 15 residues long. Trimming pared 2 bases from V and 2 bases from J, leaving 10 bases between. Germline CDR1 is SGHKS and CDR2 is YYEKEE (reference sequence). CDR3 amino acids: CASSLGGDNTGELFF. DNA of the CDR3: TGTGCCAGCAGCTTAGGGGGTGACAACACCGGGGAGCTGTTTTTT.

The chain carries TRBV18 and TRBJ1-4; D remains ambiguous. Trimming took 6 bases from V and 5 from J, leaving 16 bases between them. Germline V gene lookup returns CDR1 KGHSH and CDR2 LQKENI. The CDR3 has 15 amino acids. CDR3 protein: CASSRRDPGNEKLFF. The CDR3, as DNA: TGTGCCAGCTCCCGGCGTGACCCAGGAAATGAAAAACTGTTTTTT.

V usage is TRBV10-3 and J usage is TRBJ2-7; D not certain. The CDR3 is made up of 12 amino acids. The ends were cut back, 11 bases at V and 4 bases at J, with 15 bases in the middle. Germline CDR1 ENHRY, CDR2 SYGVKD. As DNA, the CDR3 is TGTGCCGTCTCCCGGCAGCCTTACGAGCAGTACTTC. This gives the protein CAVSRQPYEQYF.

The chain recombines TRBV14 with TRBJ2-7, with 9 bases aligning to TRBD1. This CDR3 contains 14 residues. The trim removed 4 bases at V and 3 bases at J, leaving 4 bases unmatched. The germline V gene has CDR1 SGHDN and CDR2 FVKESK. DNA of the CDR3: TGTGCCAGCAGCCCCCGGACAGGGGTCTACGAGCAGTACTTC. Encoded protein: CASSPRTGVYEQYF. Looking up the rest from reference TRBV14 and TRBJ2-7 gives the full variable domain: EAGVTQFPSHSVIEKGQTVTLRCDPISGHDNLYWYRRVMGKEIKFLLHFVKESKQDESGMPNNRFLAERTGGTYSTLKVQPAELEDSGVYFCASSPRTGVYEQYFGPGTRLTVT.

This sequence joins TRBV27 and TRBJ2-7; the D gene is possibly TRBD1 (8 bases). V gave up 6 bases and J gave up 2 bases, with 23 bases separating them. Germline V lookup: CDR1 MNHEY, CDR2 SMNVEV (reference sequence). CDR3 length: 17 residues. CDR3 DNA sequence: TGTGCCAGCAGCGCCAGGGGGCTAGCGGAAACTACCTACGAGCAGTACTTC. The encoded protein is CASSARGLAETTYEQYF.

The chain uses TRBV6-6 and TRBJ1-5, with no clear D. This CDR3 has 15 amino acids. Germline CDR1 is MNHNY and CDR2 is SVGAGI (reference sequence). V was trimmed by 2 bases and J by 3 bases, leaving 11 bases between them. CDR3 sequence: CASSYRAGSNQPQHF. The CDR3 nucleotides are TGTGCCAGCAGTTACCGAGCAGGTTCCAATCAGCCCCAGCATTTT.

The rearrangement joins TRBV2 to TRBJ2-1; D gene unclear. Germline assignment: CDR1 SNHLY and CDR2 FYNNEI. The CDR3 is 14 amino acids. The V end lost 8 bases, the J end lost 7 bases, and 18 bases lay between the germline ends. This CDR3 reads CASARGTPTNEQFF. The CDR3 DNA reads TGTGCCAGCGCGCGCGGAACACCTACGAATGAGCAGTTCTTC.

The chain combines TRBV9 with TRBJ2-1; 11 bases align to TRBD2. The V gene's germline CDR1 is SGDLS and CDR2 YYNGEE. The CDR3 is 17 amino acids. Trimming removed 2 bases from V and 0 bases from J; junction bases left unmatched: 4. The CDR3 loop is CASSVSGLAGSYNEQFF. The CDR3 DNA follows: TGTGCCAGCAGCGTTTCCGGACTAGCGGGCTCCTACAATGAGCAGTTCTTC.